One and the same sample provided the 2 T cell receptor beta chains below, sequenced in a study of blood T cell repertoires in COVID-19. Only in-frame clones appear in the TCRdb table, and some are missing; sequencing was by immunoSEQ multiplex PCR. This sample has 200,000 to 250,000 clones, with around 87% found just once. The material sequenced was PBMCs or T cells enriched from blood (not recorded which). Every receptor here comes from a woman aged 50 to 60 who had recovered from COVID-19.

This chain connects TRBV11-2 to TRBJ2-2; 7 nucleotides line up with TRBD1. Trimming removed 5 bases from V and 1 base from J; junction bases left unmatched: 10. Germline CDR1 is SGHAT and CDR2 is FQNNGV. The CDR3 sequence is 17 residues long. CDR3 nucleotide sequence: TGTGCCAGCAGCACTTACAGGGGTGGCGGGAACACCGGGGAGCTGTTTTTT. Its protein product is CASSTYRGGGNTGELFF. Full variable domain (missing parts from reference TRBV11-2 and TRBJ2-2): EAGVAQSPRYKIIEKRQSVAFWCNPISGHATLYWYQQILGQGPKLLIQFQNNGVVDDSQLPKDRFSAERLKGVDSTLKIQPAKLEDSAVYLCASSTYRGGGNTGELFFGEGSRLTVL.

This chain connects TRBV27 to TRBJ1-6; TRBD1 agrees at 8 bases. Germline V gives CDR1 MNHEY, CDR2 SMNVEV (reference sequence). With V trimmed by 5 bases and J by 9 bases, 9 bases remained unmatched. CDR3 size: 15 residues. For the CDR3, the DNA is TGTGCCAGCAGTAGAACTACAGGGGGACTTTCACCCCTCCACTTT. It specifies CASSRTTGGLSPLHF.